These 18 T cell receptor beta chains came from one sample sequenced in a study of blood T cell repertoires in COVID-19 (dated by TCRdb to the early 2020s). The library was obtained by the immunoSEQ multiplex PCR assay. Held by TCRdb, this immuneACCESS table contains in-frame sequences only and omits some clones. Under half of the omission traces to an unresolved V gene where checked; the cause of the rest is unknown. In this sample the table shows approximately 180,000 clones, more than 75% of which occur a single time. The top ten constitute 6% of the sample. Material: peripheral blood. Receptors were obtained from a man aged 40-49 years with active or convalescent COVID-19.

The chain uses TRBV7-2 and TRBJ2-3; D might be TRBD2 (5 bases). Trimming took 4 bases from V and 0 from J, leaving 8 bases between them. The CDR3 has 14 amino acids. The germline V gene has CDR1 SGHTA and CDR2 FQGNSA. The CDR3 DNA is TGTGCCAGCAGCTCTGAGGGCAGCACAGATACGCAGTATTTT. Translating gives CASSSEGSTDTQYF.

The chain joins TRBV9 to TRBJ2-1, with D possibly TRBD1 on 6 matching bases. Trimming cost V 3 bases and J 4 bases, with 29 bases left between them. The CDR3 length is 20 residues. CDR1 is SGDLS and CDR2 is YYNGEE in the germline V gene. CDR3 coding DNA: TGTGCCAGCAGCGCCCCGCAGGGGTCGAGGAGAGAAGAGGGTTACAATGAGCAGTTCTTC. It codes for CASSAPQGSRREEGYNEQFF.

This clone was picked up one time. The J gene is TRBJ2-1, the V gene TRBV18; D gene uncertain. This CDR3 contains 14 residues. V was shortened by 3 bases and J by 3 bases, with 9 bases between the two germline ends. The germline V gene encodes CDR1 KGHSH and CDR2 LQKENI. The CDR3 coding sequence is TGTGCCAGCTCACCGGGTCAGGTCTACAATGAGCAGTTCTTC. Protein sequence: CASSPGQVYNEQFF.

This clone was seen once. J is TRBJ2-1 and V is TRBV7-2, with 12 bases that match TRBD1. The CDR3 has 15 residues. Germline assignment: CDR1 SGHTA and CDR2 FQGNSA. The V gene end was trimmed by 4 bases and the J gene end by 10 bases; junction bases not matched to a gene: 8. CDR3 sequence reads: CASSSRDRGPKEQFF. The CDR3 DNA is TGTGCCAGCAGCTCGCGGGACAGGGGGCCTAAGGAGCAGTTCTTC.

This CDR3 reads CASVPIGTGNNEQFF. CDR3 in DNA: TGTGCCAGCGTACCAATAGGGACAGGGAACAATGAGCAGTTCTTC. V gene TRBV27 combines with J gene TRBJ2-1; 9 bases are shared with TRBD1. The CDR3 is made up of 15 amino acids. The germline V gene has CDR1 MNHEY and CDR2 SMNVEV (reference sequence). V was clipped by 8 bases and J by 5 bases; unmatched bases: 10.

The chain is built from TRBV5-8 and TRBJ1-2; 7 bases match TRBD1. V gave up 1 base and J gave up 6 bases; unmatched junction bases: 9. The germline V gene encodes CDR1 SGHTS and CDR2 YDEGEE. This CDR3 region has 15 residues. Here the CDR3 reads CASSLRRQGLHGYTF. DNA for the CDR3: TGTGCCAGCAGCTTGCGTAGACAGGGCCTACATGGCTACACCTTC. Supplemented by reference TRBV5-8 and TRBJ1-2, the full variable domain reads EAGVTQSPTHLIKTRGQQATLRCSPISGHTSVYWYQQALGLGLQFLLWYDEGEERNRGNFPPRFSGRQFPNYSSELNVNALELEDSALYLCASSLRRQGLHGYTFGSGTRLTVV.

The chain links TRBV6-6 to TRBJ1-3; 7 bases fit TRBD1. The CDR3 length is 15 residues. Germline loops: CDR1 MNHNY, CDR2 SVGAGI (reference sequence). Trimming at V came to 8 bases and at J to 2 bases, leaving 9 bases not matched to a gene. CDR3 sequence reads: CASGATGPPGNTIYF. The DNA for the CDR3 is TGTGCCAGCGGAGCGACAGGGCCGCCTGGAAACACCATATATTTT.

The rearrangement links TRBV3-1 (or the pseudogene TRBV3-2) to TRBJ1-5; a weak D match, TRBD1 (6 bases). Germline CDR1 is LGHDT and CDR2 is YNNKEL (reference sequence). Trimming took off 2 bases at V and 3 bases at J, with 17 bases between the two ends. CDR3 length: 17 amino acids. The CDR3 sequence is CASSQRAAGVDNQPQHF. In nucleotides, the CDR3 is TGTGCCAGCAGCCAAAGGGCCGCAGGGGTAGACAATCAGCCCCAGCATTTT.

The chain is built from TRBV10-3 and TRBJ2-2, with 8 bases matching TRBD2. From germline, CDR1 is ENHRY and CDR2 SYGVKD. The CDR3 has 16 amino acids. The J segment lost 11 bases and the V segment lost 7 bases, leaving 18 bases of the junction unmatched. The CDR3 loop reads CAITKGTSPTPTELFF. The CDR3, as DNA: TGTGCCATCACCAAAGGGACTAGTCCTACCCCCACCGAGCTGTTTTTT.

CDR3 nucleotides: TGTGCCAGAAGCCTCTGGCAGGGGGCAACTAATGAAAAACTGTTTTTT. Translation gives CARSLWQGATNEKLFF. The rearrangement joins TRBV5-3 to TRBJ1-4; 7 bases match TRBD1. TRBV5-3 is sorted into the ORF group, with uncertain function. CDR3 size: 16 residues. V trimming: 4 bases; J trimming: 0 bases; junction bases outside the gene matches: 6.

The chain combines TRBV2 with TRBJ2-7, with D unclear. Deletions cut 8 bases from V and 3 bases from J, with 17 bases between. The length of the CDR3 is 14 residues. Germline-derived CDR1 and CDR2 are SNHLY and FYNNEI. CDR3 bases: TGTGCCAGCGTCTGGGCCCTCCAAAACTACGAGCAGTACTTC. This codes for CASVWALQNYEQYF.

V usage is TRBV27 and J usage is TRBJ1-2, with D perhaps matching TRBD1 (6 bases). V was shortened by 5 bases and J by 8 bases, with 39 bases between the two germline ends. This CDR3 spans 21 amino acids. CDR1 and CDR2 (germline): MNHEY, SMNVEV (reference sequence). This CDR3 is CASSALTGTYPPGRGSSGYTF. CDR3 in DNA: TGTGCCAGCAGTGCTCTGACAGGAACATACCCGCCCGGAAGGGGTAGTAGCGGCTACACCTTC.

This clone was observed a handful of times. In DNA form, the CDR3 reads TGTGCCAGCAGTACCCGGACAGGGCTCTTAAACACCATATATTTT. Translating gives CASSTRTGLLNTIYF. The chain carries TRBV6-5 and TRBJ1-3; 8 positions agree with TRBD1. V lost 5 bases to trimming and J lost 6 bases; unmatched junction nucleotides: 9. Germline V gene lookup returns CDR1 MNHEY and CDR2 SVGAGI. The CDR3 has 15 residues.

The genes are TRBV28 and TRBJ1-2; 7 nucleotides agree with TRBD1. The V gene end was trimmed by 7 bases and the J gene end by 4 bases; junction bases not matched to a gene: 6. The germline V gene has CDR1 MDHEN and CDR2 SYDVKM. This CDR3 has 13 amino acids. CDR3 nucleotides: TGTGCCAGCATCCCGGGACAGAGCTATGGCTACACCTTC. Translated: CASIPGQSYGYTF.

The rearrangement links TRBV7-2 to TRBJ2-2; 8 bases align to TRBD1. J lost 2 bases, V lost 5 bases, and 13 bases had no gene match. The CDR3 length is 18 residues. Germline-derived CDR1 and CDR2 are SGHTA and FQGNSA. This chain's CDR3 is CASSPGQGRSLNTGELFF. CDR3 nucleotide sequence: TGTGCCAGCAGCCCCGGACAGGGTAGATCCCTCAACACCGGGGAGCTGTTTTTT.

The V and J genes are TRBV29-1 and TRBJ1-2; D unresolved. The CDR3 length is 15 residues. Deletions cut 4 bases from V and 6 bases from J, with 21 bases between. The V gene's germline CDR1 is SQVTM and CDR2 ANQGSEA. CDR3 bases: TGCAGCGTTGCGGCGGACGGGATTGGGTTGGATGGCTACACCTTC. It encodes CSVAADGIGLDGYTF.

J is TRBJ1-1 and V is TRBV4-2; 10 bases are shared with TRBD1. With V trimmed by 0 bases and J by 3 bases, 10 bases remained unmatched. Germline values: CDR1 LGHNA, CDR2 YNFKEQ. CDR3 length equals 18 residues. The DNA of the CDR3 is TGTGCCAGCAGCCAAGATCCCCGGGACAGGGGTATGGACACTGAAGCTTTCTTT. Protein: CASSQDPRDRGMDTEAFF.

The chain links TRBV19 to TRBJ1-1; D not resolved. V dropped 3 bases and J dropped 4 bases, with 12 bases sitting between them. CDR1 is LNHDA and CDR2 is SQIVND in the germline V gene (reference sequence). The CDR3 has 14 residues. The CDR3 is CASSIWAEGTEAFF. The CDR3 bases are TGTGCCAGTAGTATTTGGGCGGAGGGCACTGAAGCTTTCTTT.